This T cell receptor beta chain was captured by sequencing in a study of T cell clusters in autoimmune cytopenias. Study-level background: TRB sequencing had a median about 52,000 reads and 2,000 to 3,000 distinct clonotypes per sample. Points from the study as a whole: Comparing secondary cytopenia with chronic lymphocytic leukemia showed no cluster-lack signature, apparently masked by lymphoma repertoire. Active autoimmune hepatitis patients had about 3-fold fewer exclusive TRB clusters than healthy donors. TRB repertoire shifts in secondary cytopenia and chronic lymphocytic leukemia mostly reflected lymphoma, not autoimmunity.

This clonotype shows up as medium-sized (0.01 to 0.1%) by frequency. Antigen specificity is unknown. TRB was amplified from approximately 230 ng of peripheral blood genomic DNA per sample. The CDR3 has 17 residues. The germline CDR1 and CDR2 sequences are LNHDA and SQIVND (reference sequence). One tube held mixed TRB-A and TRB-B primer pools for touch-down PCR. From the multiplex PCR reads, TCRdb lists one entry per CDR3 protein and no DNA. The repertoire table contains 9,500 to 15,000 distinct CDR3 sequences. These data also formed part of another study, on T cell repertoires in aging, cancer and after chemotherapy.

Sequencing input: peripheral blood. This clonotype originated in a human donor in good health. The chain employs TRBV19 and TRBJ2-6; the D call from TCRdb, TRBD1, cannot be confirmed without DNA. CDR3 loop: CASTPGQQPSGANVLTF.